This is a list of T cell receptor beta chains from one sample in a study of response to subunit inactivated influenza vaccine. TCRdb itself ran the RT-PCR reads through MiXCR, one entry per CDR3 protein. The top ten clones hold around 10% of a sample with roughly 570,000 distinct CDR3 sequences, around 13% of them seen once. The specimen comprised PBMCs from blood, sampled 11 to 12 days after vaccination. The source is a man in his forties or fifties who received an inactivated influenza vaccine. CDR3s include the opening cysteine and the closing phenylalanine or tryptophan. The D gene is left open where the match is weak. Some rows mark clone size as missing; the rest say once, few, many or name a class of expanded clone.

>TRBV20-1|.|many|TRBJ2-5
CSASNSGETQYF
TGCAGTGCATCGAATAGTGGTGAGACCCAGTACTTC
>TRBV20-1|TRBD1|.|TRBJ1-5
CSAHRDRVIGNQPQHF
TGCAGTGCTCACCGGGACAGGGTAATCGGCAATCAGCCCCAGCATTTT
>TRBV7-9|.|few|TRBJ1-4
CASTIRMTGQSEKLFF
TGTGCCAGCACCATACGAATGACAGGCCAGTCGGAAAAACTGTTTTTT
>TRBV5-1|TRBD1|.|TRBJ1-2
CASSADRGGNGYTF
TGCGCCAGCAGCGCCGACAGGGGTGGGAATGGCTACACCTTC
>TRBV20-1|.|.|TRBJ2-7
CSARAGSEQYF
TGCAGTGCTAGGGCAGGGTCCGAGCAGTACTTC
>TRBV12-3/TRBV12-4|.|few|TRBJ1-1
CASGFEVRNTEAFF
TGTGCCAGCGGATTCGAAGTTAGGAACACTGAAGCTTTCTTT
>TRBV29-1|TRBD2|.|TRBJ2-3
CSVVGLAGTDTQYF
TGCAGCGTCGTTGGCCTAGCGGGCACAGATACGCAGTATTTT
>TRBV5-1|TRBD1|few|TRBJ2-1
CASSLNSGTGEAGGRYNEQFF
TGCGCCAGCAGCTTGAACTCCGGGACAGGGGAAGCAGGAGGCAGATACAATGAGCAGTTCTTC
>TRBV7-2|TRBD2|few|TRBJ2-6
CASTPGGSGANVLTF
TGTGCCAGCACCCCGGGGGGATCCGGGGCCAACGTCCTGACTTTC
>TRBV10-3|.|few|TRBJ2-3
CAISEFGTTDTQYF
TGTGCCATCAGTGAATTCGGGACCACAGATACGCAGTATTTT
>TRBV9|TRBD2|few|TRBJ2-7
CASSVGLAHEQYF
TGTGCCAGCAGCGTCGGACTAGCTCACGAGCAGTACTTC
>TRBV7-8|.|.|TRBJ2-7
CASRSGTHEQYF
TGTGCCAGTCGCTCCGGGACTCACGAGCAGTACTTC
>TRBV15|.|few|TRBJ2-7
CATSRDLAFTWEQYF
TGTGCCACCAGCAGAGATTTGGCCTTCACTTGGGAGCAGTACTTC
>TRBV7-9|.|.|TRBJ2-2
CASSRGHNTGELFF
TGTGCCAGCAGCCGCGGACATAACACCGGGGAGCTGTTTTTT
>TRBV20-1|TRBD1|many|TRBJ1-2
CSARAGPGQGPGDYGYTF
TGCAGTGCTAGAGCTGGGCCGGGACAGGGGCCCGGGGACTATGGCTACACCTTC
>TRBV7-2|TRBD2|.|TRBJ2-7
CASSLARGAGEQYF
TGTGCCAGCAGCTTAGCGCGGGGGGCGGGCGAGCAGTACTTC
>TRBV24-1|.|few|TRBJ2-5
CATSDRDPTLGETQYF
TGTGCCACCAGTGACCGGGACCCCACCCTGGGGGAGACCCAGTACTTC
>TRBV4-3|.|.|TRBJ2-1
CASSHWWGSYNEQFF
TGCGCCAGCAGCCATTGGTGGGGGTCCTACAATGAGCAGTTCTTC
>TRBV20-1|.|many|TRBJ2-4
CSARDLTGLPAPPKNIQYF
TGCAGTGCTAGAGATCTTACAGGGCTCCCGGCCCCACCTAAAAACATTCAGTACTTC
>TRBV7-8|TRBD1|.|TRBJ2-7
CASSKDRGVEQYF
TGTGCCAGCAGCAAGGACAGGGGGGTTGAACAGTACTTC
>TRBV6-2/TRBV6-3|.|.|TRBJ2-6
CASSYHGTLESSGANVLTF
TGTGCCAGCAGTTATCACGGAACTTTAGAAAGCTCTGGGGCCAACGTCCTGACTTTC
>TRBV7-2|.|many|TRBJ2-1
CASSDYNEQFF
TGTGCCAGCAGTGACTACAATGAGCAGTTCTTC
>TRBV7-9|TRBD1|few|TRBJ1-4
CASRPTGGATNEKLFF
TGTGCCAGCAGACCTACAGGGGGTGCAACTAATGAAAAACTGTTTTTT
>TRBV2|TRBD2|.|TRBJ2-1
CASSGTSGRDGEQFF
TGTGCCAGCAGTGGCACTAGCGGGAGGGATGGTGAGCAGTTCTTC
>TRBV5-1|.|.|TRBJ2-5
CASSPRMSSQETQYF
TGCGCCAGCAGCCCGAGGATGTCTTCCCAAGAGACCCAGTACTTC
>TRBV5-5|TRBD1|many|TRBJ1-6
CASSGDRKNSPLHF
TGTGCCAGCAGCGGGGACAGGAAAAATTCACCCCTCCACTTT
>TRBV20-1|TRBD2|.|TRBJ2-5
CSARDPGAGGEETQYF
TGCAGTGCTAGAGACCCTGGGGCGGGAGGGGAAGAGACCCAGTACTTC
>TRBV15|TRBD2|.|TRBJ2-1
CATSRELAGYNEQFF
TGTGCCACCAGCAGAGAACTAGCGGGTTACAATGAGCAGTTCTTC
>TRBV12-5|.|few|TRBJ2-7
CASGWGDNYEQYF
TGTGCTAGTGGTTGGGGGGACAACTACGAGCAGTACTTC
>TRBV28|TRBD2|few|TRBJ2-3
CASSLFGTSGMNTQYF
TGTGCCAGCAGTTTATTCGGGACTAGCGGTATGAATACGCAGTATTTT
>TRBV12-3/TRBV12-4|.|.|TRBJ2-3
CASSRSSVDTQYF
TGTGCCAGCAGCAGATCCTCGGTTGATACGCAGTATTTT
>TRBV19|.|once|TRBJ2-7
CASSPGPLRSYEQYF
TGTGCCAGTAGTCCGGGACCCCTAAGGAGCTACGAGCAGTACTTC
>TRBV20-1|.|.|TRBJ1-2
CSARERGGGGYTF
TGCAGTGCCCGAGAGCGGGGGGGAGGTGGCTACACCTTC
>TRBV28|.|.|TRBJ1-5
CASSTQDYSNQPQHF
TGTGCCAGCAGTACCCAGGACTATAGCAATCAGCCCCAGCATTTT
>TRBV20-1|TRBD2|.|TRBJ2-1
CSARDASGGANEQFF
TGCAGTGCCCGTGACGCTAGCGGGGGGGCCAATGAGCAGTTCTTC
>TRBV5-5|.|few|TRBJ2-3
CASSLVGGTRTDTQYF
TGTGCCAGCAGCTTGGTTGGCGGTACAAGGACAGATACGCAGTATTTT
>TRBV6-5|.|few|TRBJ1-1
CASSYDTGHGNTEAFF
TGTGCCAGCAGTTACGACACGGGACATGGGAACACTGAAGCTTTCTTT
>TRBV5-1|.|.|TRBJ2-3
CASSLEGLGDTQYF
TGCGCCAGCAGCTTGGAGGGACTCGGGGATACGCAGTATTTT
>TRBV7-2|.|.|TRBJ2-1
CASSQAINSYNEQFF
TGTGCCAGCAGCCAAGCAATTAACTCCTACAATGAGCAGTTCTTC
>TRBV3-1|TRBD2|.|TRBJ2-4
CASSHRGGRGTKNIQYF
TGTGCCAGCAGCCACCGCGGGGGGCGGGGGACCAAAAACATTCAGTACTTC
>TRBV7-9|.|once|TRBJ2-2
CASSPRSGPLRTGELFF
TGTGCCAGCAGCCCAAGATCGGGACCCCTGAGGACCGGGGAGCTGTTTTTT
>TRBV11-1|.|few|TRBJ2-2
CASSLIKAPITGTGELFF
TGTGCCAGCAGCTTAATCAAAGCCCCCATAACGGGCACCGGGGAGCTGTTTTTT
>TRBV20-1|.|few|TRBJ1-6
CSASVGSPNSPLHF
TGCAGTGCTAGCGTGGGGAGCCCTAATTCACCCCTCCACTTT
>TRBV4-2|.|.|TRBJ2-4
CASSQSAGEDIQYF
TGTGCCAGCAGCCAGAGCGCCGGTGAGGACATTCAGTACTTC
>TRBV5-1|TRBD1|few|TRBJ2-7
CASSFGPSGTGTYEQYF
TGCGCCAGCAGCTTTGGTCCCTCCGGGACAGGGACCTACGAGCAGTACTTC
>TRBV28|.|few|TRBJ1-1
CASSTPGPFANTEAFF
TGTGCCAGCAGTACCCCGGGCCCTTTTGCGAACACTGAAGCTTTCTTT
>TRBV6-2/TRBV6-3|TRBD1|.|TRBJ2-4
CASSYSIQGVAKNIQYF
TGTGCCAGCAGTTACTCGATACAGGGGGTAGCCAAAAACATTCAGTACTTC
>TRBV7-2|TRBD2|many|TRBJ2-3
CASSPRSGRVADTQYF
TGTGCCAGCAGTCCAAGAAGCGGGAGGGTGGCAGATACGCAGTATTTT
>TRBV12-3/TRBV12-4|TRBD1|.|TRBJ2-1
CASRPTGTEKNEQFF
TGTGCCAGCAGGCCCACCGGGACAGAAAAGAATGAGCAGTTCTTC
>TRBV9|.|.|TRBJ2-1
CASSDGTSSSYNEQFF
TGTGCCAGCAGCGACGGGACTTCCAGCTCCTACAATGAGCAGTTCTTC
>TRBV18|TRBD1|few|TRBJ1-1
CASSPSWAQQGAVEAFF
TGTGCCAGCTCACCATCTTGGGCCCAACAGGGGGCCGTTGAAGCTTTCTTT